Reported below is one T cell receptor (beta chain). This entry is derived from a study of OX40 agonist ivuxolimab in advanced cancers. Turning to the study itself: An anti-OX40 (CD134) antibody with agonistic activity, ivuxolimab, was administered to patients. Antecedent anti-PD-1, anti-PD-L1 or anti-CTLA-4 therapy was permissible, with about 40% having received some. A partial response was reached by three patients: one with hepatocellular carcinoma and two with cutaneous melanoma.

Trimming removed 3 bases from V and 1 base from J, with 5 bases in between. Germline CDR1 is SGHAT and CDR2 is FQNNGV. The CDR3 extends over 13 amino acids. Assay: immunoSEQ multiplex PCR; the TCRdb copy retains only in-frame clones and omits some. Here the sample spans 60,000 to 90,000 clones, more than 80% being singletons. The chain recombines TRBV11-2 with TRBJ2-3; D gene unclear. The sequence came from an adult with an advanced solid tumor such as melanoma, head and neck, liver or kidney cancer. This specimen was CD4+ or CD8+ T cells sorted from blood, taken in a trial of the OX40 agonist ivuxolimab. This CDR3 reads CASSFRRTDTQYF. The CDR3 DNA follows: TGTGCCAGCAGCTTCCGGCGCACAGATACGCAGTATTTT.